This TCR beta chain was sequenced for a study of neoadjuvant anti-PD-1 for oral cavity cancer (dated by TCRdb to the early 2020s). With regard to the full study: Three to four biweekly doses of nivolumab at 3 mg/kg were mostly administered to patients before curative-intent surgical resection. Patients who did not progress were given a fourth nivolumab dose at about day 43 and had definitive surgical resection on days 50-56. Under RECIST 1.1, a patient counted as a responder if showing complete response, partial response or stable disease, and as a non-responder if showing progression. A roughly 30% response rate was observed in the parent correlative cohort, in which about a dozen patients were included.

What the research found in general, with its limitations: Only three patients per response group were included in the TCR analyses, and the authors called for validation in larger cohorts. After neoadjuvant nivolumab, T cell clonality (Gini index) in PBMCs was significantly higher in non-responders than in responders. Higher pretreatment blood Treg/Th17 ratios correlated with both higher pretreatment blood TCRbeta clonality and lower post-treatment tumor TCRbeta clonality.

For deep sequencing, PBMC libraries mostly used around 470 ng of input genomic DNA, with six replicates for each sample. TCRbeta libraries were prepared with the immunoSEQ hsTCRbeta kit according to the manufacturer's instructions. The completed libraries were mixed into a single pool at 3 nM, then sequenced with an Illumina NovaSeq 6000 S4 flow cell. The authors' analysis ran thus. Raw data preprocessing and quality control were performed with the immunoSEQ Analyzer. The analysis was restricted to productive rearrangements, with each unique CDR3 amino acid sequence defining a clonotype. Using the R package tcR, the researchers computed the Gini-Simpson index as their estimate of repertoire clonality. Student's t test was used to compare Gini indices, and Pearson correlation was used to assess associations with tumor size change. TCRdb retrieved this table from immuneACCESS and kept in-frame rearrangements only. Not all clones are present; in checked studies, unresolved V genes account for under half, and no reason is known for the remainder. Clone size and V and J calls were adopted from that table, with D and trimming inferred from the DNA. The sample table holds roughly 10,000 clones, of which just over 65% were seen once. 4.2% of the sample belongs to the ten largest clones.

What this sample's time point label stands for: after neoadjuvant nivolumab, at surgical resection. Patients were newly diagnosed with stage II-IVA oral cavity squamous cell carcinoma and had received no prior systemic or radiation treatment. The cohort consisted of patients with HPV-negative, locally advanced oral cavity squamous cell carcinoma. Peripheral blood mononuclear cells were analyzed directly, without maintenance or expansion in culture. The samples were obtained from a longitudinal correlative study of a single-arm phase II trial testing neoadjuvant nivolumab in oral cavity squamous cell carcinoma. Genomic DNA-based TCRbeta sequencing was performed on subject-matched pre- and post-treatment PBMCs and tumors from three responders and three non-responders. Peripheral blood mononuclear cells were drawn once before nivolumab treatment and a second time after treatment, when surgery took place. The Maxwell RSC DNA from Cells kit was used to isolate genomic DNA from PBMCs.

This clone has just a few counts. Its antigen is unknown. No per-base quality is available; no much larger clone lies one base away. This sequence was found in a person aged 40 to 85 with oral cavity squamous cell carcinoma. The sample in question was PBMCs, obtained after nivolumab (anti-PD-1) treatment.

The encoded CDR3 is CASSLGPPVTEAFF. The DNA is TGTGCCAGCAGCCTCGGTCCCCCGGTAACTGAAGCTTTCTTT. The chain is assembled from TRBV5-4 and TRBJ1-1; the D gene remains uncertain. CDR1 and CDR2, looked up from the germline V gene (reference sequence), are SGHNT and YYREEE. Trimming at the junction amounts to 4 bases on V and 5 bases on J, and the germline ends lie 15 bases apart. Its CDR3 holds 14 amino acids, cysteine through phenylalanine. Only the CDR3 region is kept as DNA, spanning 42 bases read in frame from base 1.